Ten or more counts support the clone carrying this T cell receptor (beta chain). Its specificity is not known. Time point noted: newly diagnosed GD, antithyroid drugs for less than 3 months. The TCR library was prepared using RNA isolated from PBMCs. The data are from a study of regulatory T cells in long-lasting Graves disease. This CDR3 is 15 amino acids long. V shed 2 bases and J shed 6 bases, with 16 bases lying between them. The germline V gene has CDR1 MNHEY and CDR2 SVGEGT. Both iRepertoire HTBI primers and Arm-PCR of CDR3 regions were used to build the TCR beta libraries. In TCRdb, the multiplex PCR reads were re-called with MiXCR into one record per CDR3 protein. The sample shows over 400,000 distinct CDR3 sequences, about 14% of them seen only once. Study observations and caveats: A greater number of public clonotypes (roughly 2,800) was shared by persistent patients than by new patients (just over 950).

The same data also went into a second study, on T cells in Graves' hyperthyroidism and ophthalmopathy.

This clonotype was obtained from a woman between 45 and 60 years old with Graves disease. This chain links TRBV6-2 or TRBV6-3 with TRBJ1-1; TRBD1 might be the D (6 bases). The sample was peripheral blood mononuclear cells (PBMCs), taken at new diagnosis, from a patient treated with antithyroid drugs. The CDR3 protein is CASSYLTGGSSEAFF. CDR3 in DNA: TGTGCCAGCAGTTACCTGACAGGAGGTTCTTCTGAAGCTTTCTTT.